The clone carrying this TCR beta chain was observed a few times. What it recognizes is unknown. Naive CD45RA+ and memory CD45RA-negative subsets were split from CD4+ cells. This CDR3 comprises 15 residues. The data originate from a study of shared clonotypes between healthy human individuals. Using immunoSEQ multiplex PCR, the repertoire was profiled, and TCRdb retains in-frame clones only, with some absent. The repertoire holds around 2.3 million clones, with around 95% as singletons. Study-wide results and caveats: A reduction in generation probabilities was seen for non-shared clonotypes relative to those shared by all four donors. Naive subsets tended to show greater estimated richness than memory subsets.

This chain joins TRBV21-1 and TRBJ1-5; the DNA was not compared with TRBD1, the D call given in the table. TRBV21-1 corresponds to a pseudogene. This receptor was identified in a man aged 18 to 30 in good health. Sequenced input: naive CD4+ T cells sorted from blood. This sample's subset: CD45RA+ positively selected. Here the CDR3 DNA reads TGTGCCAGCAGGAAGATCAGGGGGGTCAATCAGCCCCAGCATTTT. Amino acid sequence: CASRKIRGVNQPQHF.